This T cell receptor (beta chain) was identified during a study of preoperative IRX-2 immunotherapy in early breast cancer. Sequenced by immunoSEQ multiplex PCR; TCRdb stores in-frame clones only, minus some. The sample yields roughly 99,000 clones, 70% to 90% seen once. Per germline, CDR1 MDHEN and CDR2 SYDVKM. The V end lost 2 bases, the J end lost 3 bases, and 10 bases lay between the germline ends. This CDR3 is 14 amino acids long. Treatment described: preoperative locoregional IRX-2 cytokine immunotherapy. This phase Ib study tested locoregional IRX-2 cytokine immunotherapy given before surgery. The chain recombines TRBV28 with TRBJ2-5, with a tentative D call TRBD1 (5 bases). The specimen was tumor tissue, collected after IRX-2 immunotherapy. The source is a human donor with breast cancer. CDR3 in DNA: TGTGCCAGCAGTTTACCGCTACAGGAAGAGACCCAGTACTTC. The encoded protein is CASSLPLQEETQYF.